The T cell receptor beta chain described here comes from a study of spatial heterogeneity in lung cancer. Study details: The donors comprised some 70 untreated early-stage non-small cell lung cancer patients. Follow-up PBMC specimens underwent sequencing when available; their median timing was around 2 years after resection.

Germline V gene data show CDR1 as MNHEY and CDR2 as SMNVEV (reference sequence). V was pared by 8 bases and J by 7 bases, with 14 bases between. This CDR3 is built from 12 residues. Stated time point: blood at routine non-recurrence follow-up after resection. The authors sequenced whole RNA from tumor, nontumor lung or frozen PBMC without sorting. Concerning this clonotype itself: The antigen is unknown.

Each CDR3 protein gets one entry after TCRdb re-called the 5' RACE reads with MiXCR. The sample lists around 41,000 distinct CDR3 sequences, 20% to 25% occurring once. Study-level results: Resection saw ubiquitous expanded tumor TCRs appear in blood more than follow-up did.

The sequence was collected from a female donor with early-stage non-small cell lung cancer. The sample in question was PBMCs, obtained at follow-up. The chain combines TRBV27 with TRBJ1-2; possibly TRBD1 for D (6 bases). The CDR3 DNA is TGTGCCAGCTCCCCCAGGGGTAGTGGCTACACCTTC. As protein: CASSPRGSGYTF.